This T cell receptor (beta chain) was recorded in a study of cytomegalovirus exposure and HLA in healthy donors. A remark on this clone: Other DNA sequences from this sample encode an identical CDR3 as well.

Produced via immunoSEQ multiplex PCR; TCRdb's table is partial and in-frame only. The sample yields about 200,000 clones, about 81% seen once. The CDR3 runs to 14 residues. From germline, CDR1 is MNHEY and CDR2 SVGAGI. J was trimmed by 2 bases and V by 7 bases; bases with no gene match: 5. The chain has TRBV6-5 and TRBJ2-7, with 10 bases that match TRBD1. Sequenced sample: PBMCs. The sequence was obtained from a woman aged 25 to 39 in good health and CMV-seronegative. The CDR3 DNA sequence: TGTGCCAGCAAGTATGGACAGGGGGCCTACGAGCAGTACTTC. It translates to CASKYGQGAYEQYF.